This TCR beta chain was documented in a study of T cell changes during pregnancy in multiple sclerosis. The method was immunoSEQ multiplex PCR; TCRdb's version includes in-frame clones alone and lacks a portion of them. The profile covers 50,000 to 65,000 clones, with approximately 92% appearing a single time and around 0.93% taken by the ten largest. The CDR3 spans 15 residues. Germline CDR1 SGHTA, CDR2 FQGTGA. V trimming: 5 bases; J trimming: 4 bases; junction bases outside the gene matches: 8. This specimen consisted of peripheral blood, obtained in the first trimester of pregnancy. The genes are TRBV7-3 and TRBJ2-3; 8 bases map to TRBD2. This receptor was identified in a female donor with multiple sclerosis, enrolled in a pregnancy study. CDR3 region: CASSPSGGSSDTQYF. CDR3 bases: TGTGCCAGCAGCCCAAGCGGGGGTAGCTCAGATACGCAGTATTTT.